Below, 20 T cell receptor beta chains from the same sample are listed, as sequenced in a study of OX40 agonist ivuxolimab in advanced cancers. Library prep was done by the immunoSEQ multiplex PCR assay. TCRdb mirrors the immuneACCESS table, restricted to in-frame sequences. Some clones are absent from its copies; in checked studies, under half trace to an unresolved V gene, and the reason for the others is unknown. The sample records about 38,000 clones, roughly 80% of which are singletons. The biggest ten clones account for approximately 6.9% of the sample. The sample consisted of CD4+ or CD8+ T cells sorted from blood, taken in a trial of the OX40 agonist ivuxolimab. Receptors originate from an adult with an advanced solid tumor such as melanoma, head and neck, liver or kidney cancer.

CDR3 in amino acids: CASSQDWGRDYEQYF. DNA of the CDR3: TGCGCCAGCAGCCAAGATTGGGGCAGAGACTACGAGCAGTACTTC. This rearrangement joins TRBV4-3 to TRBJ2-7; a possible D gene is TRBD1 (5 bases). Deletions cut 0 bases from V and 3 bases from J, with 12 bases between. Germline assignment: CDR1 LGHNA and CDR2 YSLEER. This CDR3 comprises 15 residues.

The rearrangement links TRBV7-2 to TRBJ2-1; no definite D call. The CDR3 covers 17 residues. Germline assignment: CDR1 SGHTA and CDR2 FQGNSA. V lost 1 base and J 1 base, leaving 14 bases between the germline ends. The CDR3 region has the DNA TGTGCCAGCAGCTTAGAGATTCTGGCGGCTTCCTACAATGAGCAGTTCTTC. This sequence encodes CASSLEILAASYNEQFF.

The chain uses TRBV10-3 and TRBJ1-5; D might be TRBD1 (6 bases). In germline, CDR1 is ENHRY, CDR2 SYGVKD. Trimming removed 0 bases at V and 4 bases at J, with 10 bases between. This CDR3 is 15 amino acids long. The CDR3 sequence: CAISESGTINQPQHF. CDR3 sequence (DNA): TGTGCCATCAGTGAGTCCGGGACAATTAATCAGCCCCAGCATTTT.

The chain uses TRBV6-5 and TRBJ2-7, with D perhaps matching TRBD2 (6 bases). This CDR3 is 15 amino acids long. CDR1 is MNHEY, CDR2 SVGAGI, per germline. V was clipped by 5 bases and J by 3 bases, with 17 bases between them. This CDR3 is CASSGEALTLYEQYF. The CDR3 DNA is TGTGCCAGCAGTGGGGAGGCCCTGACACTCTACGAGCAGTACTTC.

The table lists this clone with a few counts. V gene TRBV2 combines with J gene TRBJ1-2, with TRBD1 matching over 7 bases. CDR1 and CDR2 from the germline V gene are SNHLY and FYNNEI. The CDR3 runs 12 residues. With 4 bases clipped from V and 8 bases from J, the junction kept 4 bases outside the gene matches. The CDR3 DNA is TGTGCCAGCAGTGGAACAGGGGTCGGCTACACCTTC. It yields the protein CASSGTGVGYTF.

CDR3 DNA: TGTGCCAGCAGCCGAGGTTTATCCTACGAGCAGTACTTC. Its protein is CASSRGLSYEQYF. This chain connects TRBV11-2 to TRBJ2-5; no clear D. TRBJ2-7 explains the end of the DNA better; the J call may be wrong. The CDR3 is 13 residues long. CDR1 SGHAT and CDR2 FQNNGV come from the germline V gene.

V and J are TRBV6-5 and TRBJ2-7; D is ambiguous. CDR3 length: 14 residues. With 2 bases removed from V and 6 bases from J, the gap between germline ends came to 14 bases. CDR1 and CDR2 from the germline V gene are MNHEY and SVGAGI. As DNA, the CDR3 is TGTGCCAGCAGTTACAGGGAAGGCCCTGTCGAGCAGTACTTC. Translating it yields CASSYREGPVEQYF.

The CDR3 protein is CASSWETGYNEQFF. The CDR3 nucleotides read TGCGCCAGCAGCTGGGAGACAGGCTACAATGAGCAGTTCTTC. V is TRBV5-1 and J is TRBJ2-1, with D maybe TRBD1 (6 bases). This CDR3 spans 14 amino acids. CDR1 is SGHRS and CDR2 is YFSETQ in the germline V gene. The ends were cut back, 3 bases at V and 3 bases at J, with 10 bases in the middle.

The CDR3 DNA reads as TGTGCCAGCAGTTACGGACAGGGGGGCTACGAGCAGTACTTC. This translates into CASSYGQGGYEQYF. The V call is TRBV6-6, the J call TRBJ2-7, with TRBD1 matching over 10 bases. Germline V gives CDR1 MNHNY, CDR2 SVGAGI (reference sequence). The CDR3 totals 14 residues. The junction had 1 base not matched to a gene; V was cut back by 2 bases and J by 3 bases.

The chain links TRBV6-5 to TRBJ1-2, with D hard to call. Germline CDR1 MNHEY, CDR2 SVGAGI. Trimming shortened V by 11 bases and J by 3 bases, and 10 bases separated the two germline ends. This CDR3 comprises 11 residues. The CDR3 coding sequence is TGTGCCTCTTACGGTCACTATGGCTACACCTTC. This encodes CASYGHYGYTF.

J is TRBJ1-5 and V is TRBV5-1, with a weak D call TRBD1 (6 bases). Trimming removed 4 bases from V and 0 bases from J, with 11 bases in between. From germline, CDR1 is SGHRS and CDR2 YFSETQ. The CDR3 is 15 residues long. The CDR3 nucleotides read TGCGCCAGCAGCGAAGGGACAAGTAGCAATCAGCCCCAGCATTTT. It codes for CASSEGTSSNQPQHF.

The chain links TRBV5-8 to TRBJ1-5; 7 nucleotides line up with TRBD1. Germline lookup yields CDR1 SGHTS and CDR2 YDEGEE. This CDR3 has 15 amino acids. Losses at the gene ends were 7 bases for V and 7 bases for J; bases not matched to a gene: 14. CDR3 in amino acids: CASGAGTATLQPQHF. DNA for the CDR3: TGTGCCAGCGGCGCCGGGACAGCAACCTTACAGCCCCAGCATTTT.

The chain has TRBV7-9 and TRBJ1-2; 7 bases agree with TRBD1. This CDR3 region has 14 residues. CDR1 is SEHNR and CDR2 is FQNEAQ in the germline V gene (reference sequence). J lost 3 bases, V lost 4 bases, and 5 bases had no gene match. The CDR3: CASSSYDRDYGYTF. The CDR3 region has the DNA TGTGCCAGCAGCTCCTACGACAGGGACTATGGCTACACCTTC.

This chain connects TRBV27 to TRBJ2-5, with 12 positions matching TRBD2. The CDR3 is made up of 19 amino acids. Trimming took 4 bases from V and 2 from J; bases not matched to a gene: 14. CDR1 and CDR2 (germline): MNHEY, SMNVEV (reference sequence). The CDR3 nucleotides are TGTGCCAGCAGTTCCGGCTCGACTAGCGGGAGAGGAGATCAAGAGACCCAGTACTTC. It encodes CASSSGSTSGRGDQETQYF.

J is TRBJ2-2 and V is TRBV4-1, with a possible D match to TRBD2 (6 bases). This CDR3 has 17 residues. Trimming cost V 2 bases and J 0 bases, with 13 bases left between them. CDR1 MGHRA and CDR2 YSYEKL come from the germline V gene. CDR3 coding DNA: TGCGCCAGCAGCCAACAATTCCGGGACTCGAACACCGGGGAGCTGTTTTTT. This translates into CASSQQFRDSNTGELFF.

This chain links TRBV15 with TRBJ2-1, with TRBD1 identical over 9 bases. V lost 7 bases, J lost 5 bases, and 9 bases stayed unmatched. Per the germline V gene, CDR1 is LNHNV and CDR2 is YYDKDF (reference sequence). The CDR3 sequence is 15 residues long. CDR3 region: CATKPDRGNNNEQFF. In DNA form, the CDR3 reads TGTGCCACCAAACCGGACAGGGGTAATAACAATGAGCAGTTCTTC.

A single count supports this clone. The V and J genes are TRBV19 and TRBJ2-5; 10 nucleotides line up with TRBD1. There are 15 residues in the CDR3. CDR1 is LNHDA and CDR2 is SQIVND in the germline V gene (reference sequence). V gave up 1 base and J gave up 2 bases; unmatched junction bases: 1. CDR3 DNA: TGTGCCAGTAGTATAGGGACAGGGGGGCAAGAGACCCAGTACTTC. Protein product: CASSIGTGGQETQYF.

The J gene is TRBJ2-4, the V gene TRBV30; the D gene is possibly TRBD2 (6 bases). V gave up 4 bases and J gave up 8 bases, with 12 bases separating them. Germline CDR1 is GTSNPN and CDR2 is SVGIG (reference sequence). This CDR3 contains 12 residues. The CDR3 DNA sequence: TGTGCCTGGAACCCGGGAGCGGACATTCAGTACTTC. It specifies CAWNPGADIQYF.

The rearrangement uses TRBV19 and TRBJ2-7, with D perhaps matching TRBD1 (6 bases). Trimming shortened V by 3 bases and J by 4 bases, and 7 bases separated the two germline ends. Germline V gene lookup returns CDR1 LNHDA and CDR2 SQIVND (reference sequence). The CDR3 consists of 12 residues. The CDR3 region is CASSMTGYEQYF. DNA for the CDR3: TGTGCCAGTAGTATGACAGGTTACGAGCAGTACTTC. Based on the CDR3 plus reference TRBV19 and TRBJ2-7, the full variable domain is DGGITQSPKYLFRKEGQNVTLSCEQNLNHDAMYWYRQDPGQGLRLIYYSQIVNDFQKGDIAEGYSVSREKKESFPLTVTSAQKNPTAFYLCASSMTGYEQYFGPGTRLTVT.

The gene calls are TRBV19 and TRBJ2-7; 10 bases align to TRBD2. Germline CDR1 and CDR2: LNHDA and SQIVND (reference sequence). This CDR3 spans 14 amino acids. The V and J ends lost 5 bases and 4 bases, in that order; junction bases with no gene match: 5. CDR3 region: CASSQLAGLYEQYF. The CDR3, as DNA: TGTGCCAGTAGTCAACTAGCGGGATTATACGAGCAGTACTTC.